This T cell receptor beta chain was captured by sequencing in a study of T cell repertoires in cytomegalovirus infection. On the study more broadly: Public signatures in TCR beta pointed to CMV infection and matching HLA type.

Only a few counts were recorded for this clonotype. TCRdb re-called the reads with MiXCR, one entry per CDR3 protein. The table includes around 260,000 distinct CDR3 sequences, 9.1% detected once. The CDR3 has 12 residues. Trimming removed 0 bases from V and 14 bases from J, with 12 bases in between. CDR1 and CDR2 (germline): SGHVS, FQNEAQ. The receptor was isolated from a human donor in good health (CMV status not recorded). Some clones in this sample may be carry-over from other donors' samples. This sequence joins TRBV7-8 and TRBJ2-3; D gene uncertain. Sequenced material: PBMCs. The chain's CDR3 is CASSLAGLHPYF. The CDR3 nucleotides read TGTGCCAGCAGCTTAGCGGGTTTGCATCCGTATTTT.